This is a list of T cell receptor beta chains from one sample in a study of T cell changes during pregnancy in multiple sclerosis. The data were produced by immunoSEQ multiplex PCR, yet TCRdb's version contains in-frame clones alone and is incomplete. Of 23,000 or so clones listed, around 86% are singletons. The material was CD8+ T cells from peripheral blood mononuclear cells, obtained in the first trimester of pregnancy. These receptors all stem from a female donor in good health, enrolled as a control in a pregnancy study. CDR3s include the opening cysteine and the closing phenylalanine or tryptophan. The D gene is left open where the match is weak. Size values are once, few and many counts, or a class for expanded clones, and some rows have none.

J gene,clone size,D gene,V gene,CDR3 protein,CDR3 DNA
TRBJ2-1,NA,NA,TRBV15,CATSRDLLDNEQFF,TGTGCCACCAGCAGAGATTTGCTAGACAATGAGCAGTTCTTC
TRBJ1-3,NA,TRBD1,TRBV13,CASSLGGNRGLTGNTIYF,TGTGCCAGCAGCTTAGGCGGGAACAGGGGGCTTACTGGAAACACCATATATTTT
TRBJ2-7,NA,NA,TRBV5-5,CASSSPGVDEQYF,TGTGCCAGCAGCTCACCAGGTGTAGACGAGCAGTACTTC
TRBJ2-3,NA,TRBD2,TRBV6-4,CASSEERETDTQYF,TGTGCCAGCAGTGAGGAGCGGGAGACAGATACGCAGTATTTT
TRBJ2-5,medium-sized,TRBD2,TRBV6-1,CASSELSGGQETQYF,TGTGCCAGCAGTGAACTCTCCGGGGGGCAAGAGACCCAGTACTTC
TRBJ2-1,NA,TRBD1,TRBV6-5,CASHSGTGADEQFF,TGTGCCAGTCACTCCGGGACAGGGGCCGATGAGCAGTTCTTC
TRBJ1-2,NA,TRBD1,TRBV6-1,CASSKVPDRASLDGYTF,TGTGCCAGCAGTAAAGTACCTGACAGGGCGTCGCTGGATGGCTACACCTTC
TRBJ1-5,NA,TRBD1,TRBV5-6,CASSLGDRGGNQPQHF,TGTGCCAGCAGCTTGGGGGACAGGGGAGGCAATCAGCCCCAGCATTTT
TRBJ2-1,once,TRBD2,TRBV7-2,CASSLSPSGRDEQFF,TGTGCCAGCAGCTTAAGTCCTAGCGGGAGAGATGAGCAGTTCTTC
TRBJ1-4,NA,NA,TRBV6-5,CASSSRLWEKLFF,TGTGCCAGCAGTTCCAGGCTTTGGGAAAAACTGTTTTTT
TRBJ2-3,once,TRBD2,TRBV5-6,CASSSGLLTLHTDTQYF,TGTGCCAGCAGCTCGGGACTACTCACTCTACACACAGATACGCAGTATTTT
TRBJ1-5,NA,NA,TRBV25-1,CASSEVSRGGNQPQHF,TGTGCCAGCAGCGAAGTCAGCCGGGGGGGCAATCAGCCCCAGCATTTT